A selection of T cell receptor beta chains follows, all from one sample in a study of T cells after yellow fever vaccination. Each CDR3 protein gets one entry after TCRdb re-called the 5' RACE reads with MiXCR. Of about 400,000 distinct CDR3 sequences in the sample, around 10% were seen once. The starting material was PBMCs, obtained on the day of the first yellow fever vaccination. These receptors were taken from a man younger than 30 who received the YFV17D yellow fever vaccine. The CDR3 runs from the conserved cysteine through the conserved F or W. D genes are given only for firm matches. Clone size is shown for a subset of rows, as once, few, many or a class of expanded clone.

CDR3 protein | CDR3 DNA | J gene | D gene | clone size | V gene
CASSLKRTHTGELFF | TGCGCCAGCAGCCTAAAGAGGACCCACACCGGGGAGCTGTTTTTT | TRBJ2-2 | . | . | TRBV5-1
CASSLVRGLRNIQYF | TGTGCCAGCAGCTTAGTAAGGGGCCTGAGGAACATTCAGTACTTC | TRBJ2-4 | . | . | TRBV7-2
CATSRERGVADTQYF | TGTGCCACCAGCCGAGAGCGGGGGGTAGCAGATACGCAGTATTTT | TRBJ2-3 | TRBD2 | . | TRBV15
CASSYSPGQDPDNSPLHF | TGTGCCAGCAGCTACTCTCCGGGCCAAGACCCGGACAATTCACCCCTCCACTTT | TRBJ1-6 | . | many | TRBV6-5
CASSLDADQPQHF | TGTGCCAGCAGCTTAGACGCGGATCAGCCCCAGCATTTT | TRBJ1-5 | . | few | TRBV7-3
CASKGGGADTQYF | TGTGCCAGCAAGGGCGGGGGGGCAGATACGCAGTATTTT | TRBJ2-3 | TRBD2 | . | TRBV7-2
CASSPGRKTYGYTF | TGTGCCAGCAGCCCAGGACGAAAAACATATGGCTACACCTTC | TRBJ1-2 | . | few | TRBV14
CASSYSYPGGLSTDTQYF | TGTGCCAGCAGTTACTCGTACCCCGGGGGCCTGAGCACAGATACGCAGTATTTT | TRBJ2-3 | . | . | TRBV6-5
CASSVAPAFSTDTQYF | TGTGCCAGCAGCGTAGCCCCAGCGTTTAGCACAGATACGCAGTATTTT | TRBJ2-3 | . | many | TRBV9
CAIKSQRQETQYF | TGTGCCATCAAGTCGCAGAGACAAGAGACCCAGTACTTC | TRBJ2-5 | . | . | TRBV10-3
CASSLVGGHGAFF | TGTGCCAGCAGCTTAGTCGGGGGGCATGGAGCTTTCTTT | TRBJ1-1 | . | . | TRBV7-2
CASARAPDGYTF | TGTGCCAGCGCTCGGGCCCCCGACGGCTACACCTTC | TRBJ1-2 | . | . | TRBV6-1
CASSPRDRNSPLHF | TGTGCCAGCAGCCCCAGGGATCGAAATTCACCCCTCCACTTT | TRBJ1-6 | . | . | TRBV3-1
CASSHLTGKTKKLFF | TGCGCCAGCAGCCACTTGACAGGGAAAACTAAAAAACTGTTTTTT | TRBJ1-4 | TRBD1 | . | TRBV4-1
CASRMGNTEAFF | TGTGCCAGCCGGATGGGAAACACTGAAGCTTTCTTT | TRBJ1-1 | . | few | TRBV12-3/TRBV12-4
CASSYWGVGEQFF | TGTGCCAGCAGTTATTGGGGGGTGGGTGAGCAGTTCTTC | TRBJ2-1 | . | . | TRBV6-2/TRBV6-3